This is a list of T cell receptor beta chains from one sample in a study of cytotoxic CD8 clonotypes in ibrutinib-treated CLL. Profiled with immunoSEQ multiplex PCR; TCRdb holds only in-frame clones, not every one. The sample lists 20,000 to 30,000 clones, roughly 65% occurring once. The specimen comprised PBMCs, sampled after 24 months of ibrutinib treatment. The receptor source for this set is a human donor with chronic lymphocytic leukemia. Both conserved end residues are part of each CDR3. D genes are given only for firm matches. Where a row states a size, it is once, few, many or the class of an expanded clone; other rows omit it.

cdr3_length	v_call	d_call	j_call	clone_size	cdr3_aa	cdr3_nt
14	TRBV29-1	.	TRBJ1-6	.	CSVRDGPKNSPLHF	TGCAGCGTTCGGGACGGACCGAAGAATTCACCCCTCCACTTT
14	TRBV11-3	.	TRBJ1-2	.	CASSLIQGWSGYTF	TGTGCCAGCAGCTTAATTCAGGGCTGGTCTGGCTACACCTTC
16	TRBV19	TRBD1	TRBJ1-5	medium-sized	CASSILTGGLDQPQHF	TGTGCCAGTAGTATCCTGACAGGGGGCTTGGATCAGCCCCAGCATTTT
15	TRBV6-1	.	TRBJ2-3	.	CASSGPTARTDTQYF	TGTGCCAGCAGTGGGCCTACGGCGCGCACAGATACGCAGTATTTT
15	TRBV25-1	.	TRBJ1-2	.	CASSETGLVSYGYTF	TGTGCCAGCAGTGAAACAGGGTTAGTCAGCTATGGCTACACCTTC
15	TRBV19	TRBD1	TRBJ1-1	.	CASVGWGQGFPEAFF	TGTGCCAGTGTCGGGTGGGGACAGGGTTTCCCTGAAGCTTTCTTT
15	TRBV19	.	TRBJ2-1	.	CASSPRLVFGNEQFF	TGTGCCAGTAGTCCTCGACTAGTCTTCGGCAATGAGCAGTTCTTC
19	TRBV11-2	.	TRBJ2-5	.	CASSLDSRGGYLSQETQYF	TGTGCCAGCAGCTTAGATTCGCGCGGGGGCTACCTAAGTCAAGAGACCCAGTACTTC
14	TRBV5-4	.	TRBJ2-1	.	CASSSFRGGNEQFF	TGTGCCAGCAGCTCCTTTCGGGGTGGGAATGAGCAGTTCTTC
14	TRBV13	.	TRBJ1-5	few	CASSLARANQPQHF	TGTGCCAGCAGCTTAGCAAGGGCAAATCAGCCCCAGCATTTT
13	TRBV19	TRBD2	TRBJ2-5	.	CASRLAGQETQYF	TGTGCCAGTAGACTAGCGGGCCAAGAGACCCAGTACTTC
14	TRBV15	TRBD1	TRBJ1-2	.	CATSSRTGVYGYTF	TGTGCCACCAGCAGTCGGACAGGGGTCTATGGCTACACCTTC
14	TRBV19	.	TRBJ1-6	.	CASSAGRDNSPLHF	TGTGCCAGTAGCGCGGGACGGGATAATTCACCCCTCCACTTT
10	TRBV2	.	TRBJ2-1	.	CASSSDEQFF	TGTGCCAGCAGTAGCGATGAGCAGTTCTTC
14	TRBV10-3	.	TRBJ2-7	.	CAIGEAGLTYEQYF	TGTGCCATCGGAGAGGCTGGGCTCACCTACGAGCAGTACTTC
14	TRBV11-2	.	TRBJ2-7	.	CASSFGGPNYEQYF	TGTGCCAGCAGCTTCGGGGGGCCGAACTACGAGCAGTACTTC
15	TRBV5-4	.	TRBJ2-6	.	CASSHSLSGANVLTF	TGTGCCAGCAGCCATAGTCTTTCTGGGGCCAACGTCCTGACTTTC
13	TRBV4-1	.	TRBJ1-1	.	CASSTPGHTLGFF	TGCGCCAGCAGCACTCCGGGTCATACCTTGGGTTTCTTT
14	TRBV18	.	TRBJ1-1	.	CASSPIERGPEAFF	TGTGCCAGCTCACCAATTGAAAGGGGACCTGAAGCTTTCTTT
11	TRBV2	.	TRBJ2-7	few	CASNRVREQYF	TGTGCCAGCAACAGGGTGAGGGAGCAGTACTTC
13	TRBV10-1	.	TRBJ1-5	medium-sized	CASSEGNGQPQHF	TGCGCCAGCAGTGAGGGAAATGGGCAGCCCCAGCATTTT
17	TRBV5-1	TRBD1	TRBJ1-4	few	CASSPKTQTGRGEKLFF	TGCGCCAGCAGCCCCAAGACGCAGACAGGGCGAGGAGAAAAACTGTTTTTT
14	TRBV19	TRBD2	TRBJ2-3	.	CASSLAGGRHTQYF	TGTGCCAGTAGCCTAGCGGGGGGGCGACATACGCAGTATTTT
13	TRBV5-1	.	TRBJ1-2	few	CASSLGVAYGYTF	TGTGCCAGCAGCTTGGGGGTAGCCTATGGCTACACCTTC
14	TRBV27	.	TRBJ2-1	.	CASSLSRQYNEQFF	TGTGCCAGCAGTTTATCACGGCAGTACAATGAGCAGTTCTTC
12	TRBV10-3	.	TRBJ1-5	.	CAISGSNQPQHF	TGTGCCATCAGTGGGAGCAATCAGCCCCAGCATTTT
16	TRBV27	.	TRBJ2-1	.	CASSSTGHSSYNEQFF	TGTGCCAGCAGTTCGACGGGACACAGCTCCTACAATGAGCAGTTCTTC
14	TRBV4-1	TRBD1	TRBJ1-2	.	CASSQDRGPRRYTF	TGCGCCAGCAGCCAAGACAGGGGGCCGCGTCGCTACACCTTC
13	TRBV19	.	TRBJ2-5	.	CASSIRQQETQYF	TGTGCCAGTAGTATAAGGCAGCAAGAGACCCAGTACTTC
13	TRBV5-6	TRBD1	TRBJ1-1	.	CASRARGDTEAFF	TGTGCCAGCAGAGCCAGGGGGGACACTGAAGCTTTCTTT
15	TRBV7-9	TRBD1	TRBJ2-7	.	CASSLSQGHSYEQYF	TGTGCCAGCAGCTTATCACAGGGGCACTCCTACGAGCAGTACTTC
14	TRBV6-6	.	TRBJ1-1	.	CASSWGPGDTEAFF	TGTGCCAGCAGTTGGGGCCCCGGGGACACTGAAGCTTTCTTT